Shown below are 27 T cell receptor beta chains from a single sample sequenced in a study of T-cell reconstitution after alpha-beta-depleted transplantation in children. TCRbeta library preparation incorporated unique molecular identifiers. Via MiXCR, TCRdb re-called the PCR reads, giving one row per CDR3 protein. The sample consists of under 250,000 distinct CDR3 sequences, roughly a sixth of them appearing once. The material was PBMCs, mostly from graft donor cells, obtained 360 days after TCRalphabeta/CD19-depleted stem cell transplant. Every receptor here comes from a male patient between 2 and 9 years old who had a stem cell transplant for acute lymphoblastic leukemia, so the T cells may come from the graft donor.

Worth noting for this clonotype: This could be a read error, since a much larger clone is one nucleotide away. The CDR3 carries no conserved terminal phenylalanine or tryptophan, so it likely arises from a read error. The chain combines TRBV12-3 or TRBV12-4 with TRBJ1-6; D gene ambiguous. V shed 4 bases and J shed 13 bases, with 11 bases lying between them. The length of the CDR3 is 12 residues. The CDR3 spells CASSYQSAPLHS. CDR3 sequence (DNA): TGTGCCAGCAGTTACCAGTCGGCCCCCCTCCACTCT.

V gene TRBV30 combines with J gene TRBJ2-2; no clear D gene. The CDR3 consists of 13 residues. The germline V gene has CDR1 GTSNPN and CDR2 SVGIG (reference sequence). The V gene lost 1 base and the J gene lost 6 bases, with 9 bases spanning the gap. The CDR3 coding sequence is TGTGCCTGGAGTGGGATCAGCTCCGGGGAGCTGTTTTTT. Translated, it gives CAWSGISSGELFF.

This clonotype was recorded many times. The chain recombines TRBV5-1 with TRBJ2-7; 9 positions agree with TRBD2. Losses at the gene ends were 1 base for V and 5 bases for J; bases not matched to a gene: 7. The CDR3 covers 15 residues. Germline V gene sequence: CDR1 SGHRS, CDR2 YFSETQ. The CDR3 DNA reads as TGCGCCAGCAGCTTGAACCCTAGCGGGATCAACGAGCAGTACTTC. Amino acid sequence: CASSLNPSGINEQYF.

This clonotype was detected only a few times. The V gene is TRBV4-2, the J gene TRBJ2-5, with D possibly TRBD1 on 5 matching bases. Trimming took off 4 bases at V and 3 bases at J, with 12 bases between the two ends. CDR3 length: 14 residues. Germline CDR1 is LGHNA and CDR2 is YNFKEQ. CDR3 sequence reads: CASSRREPEETQYF. The CDR3 DNA reads TGTGCCAGCAGCCGCAGGGAACCCGAAGAGACCCAGTACTTC.

The rearrangement joins TRBV6-5 to TRBJ2-3, with TRBD2 identical over 12 bases. The CDR3 spans 16 residues. The ends lost 5 bases at V and 5 bases at J; junction bases unmatched: 8. CDR1 is MNHEY, CDR2 SVGAGI, per germline. CDR3 nucleotides: TGTGCCAGCAGTACTCTAGGACTAGCGGGAATAGATACGCAGTATTTT. This gives the protein CASSTLGLAGIDTQYF.

The chain joins TRBV7-6 to TRBJ2-3, with a possible D match to TRBD1 (6 bases). This CDR3 spans 14 amino acids. V was trimmed by 3 bases and J by 5 bases, leaving 12 bases between them. Germline CDR1 SGHVS, CDR2 FNYEAQ. The CDR3 DNA reads as TGTGCCAGCAGCTTCACAGGGAACCTAGATACGCAGTATTTT. Translated: CASSFTGNLDTQYF.

In this sample, this clonotype turned up a few times. The chain combines TRBV5-1 with TRBJ2-7; possible D gene TRBD1, 6 bases. Trimming left V 5 bases short and J 3 bases short, with 21 bases between. The CDR3 length is 16 residues. Germline CDR1 is SGHRS and CDR2 is YFSETQ. The CDR3 is CASSSPKGQNIYEQYF. The CDR3, as DNA: TGCGCCAGCAGTTCCCCGAAAGGACAGAATATCTACGAGCAGTACTTC.

This clonotype was observed a handful of times. This chain connects TRBV5-6 to TRBJ2-1; perhaps TRBD2 as D (5 bases). V was trimmed by 0 bases and J by 5 bases, leaving 12 bases between them. The CDR3 has 15 amino acids. CDR1 is SGHDT and CDR2 is YYEEEE in the germline V gene. CDR3 region: CASSLVTLVDNEQFF. CDR3 DNA sequence: TGTGCCAGCAGCTTGGTAACACTAGTGGACAATGAGCAGTTCTTC.

The gene calls are TRBV15 and TRBJ1-1; D not resolved. The germline V and J ends were trimmed by 0 bases and 1 base, with 6 bases remaining between them. CDR1 and CDR2 (germline): LNHNV, YYDKDF (reference sequence). The CDR3 runs to 14 residues. The CDR3 reads CATSREVKNTEAFF. Here the CDR3 DNA reads TGTGCCACCAGCAGAGAAGTCAAGAACACTGAAGCTTTCTTT.

The V and J genes are TRBV7-2 and TRBJ2-2; D is perhaps TRBD1 (5 bases). This CDR3 has 14 amino acids. Trimming cost V 5 bases and J 6 bases, with 13 bases left between them. CDR1 is SGHTA and CDR2 is FQGNSA in the germline V gene. For the CDR3, the DNA is TGTGCCAGCAGCGTTCAGGGTAGGGCCGGGGAGCTGTTTTTT. It yields the protein CASSVQGRAGELFF.

In its sample, this clonotype was seen a few times. The CDR3 spells CSAQTGAGTEAFF. The CDR3 coding sequence is TGCAGTGCCCAGACAGGGGCGGGCACTGAAGCTTTCTTT. This chain joins TRBV20-1 and TRBJ1-1; 8 bases are a match to TRBD1. The germline gives CDR1 DFQATT, CDR2 SNEGSKA (reference sequence). Trimming cost V 6 bases and J 4 bases; bases outside gene matches: 7. The CDR3 covers 13 residues.

In its sample, this clonotype was seen a few times. The rearrangement joins TRBV29-1 to TRBJ2-5, with D possibly TRBD2 on 7 matching bases. Looked up from germline, CDR1 is SQVTM and CDR2 is ANQGSEA. This CDR3 region has 14 residues. Trimming took 7 bases from V and 4 from J, leaving 19 bases between them. CDR3 DNA sequence: TGCAGCGCACTATACAGGGAGGGCAGAGAGACCCAGTACTTC. Translation: CSALYREGRETQYF. Full variable domain (rest looked up from reference TRBV29-1 and TRBJ2-5): SAVISQKPSRDICQRGTSLTIQCQVDSQVTMMFWYRQQPGQSLTLIATANQGSEATYESGFVIDKFPISRPNLTFSTLTVSNMSPEDSSIYLCSALYREGRETQYFGPGTRLLVL.

CDR3 sequence reads: CASSFPPGLAVETQYF. The CDR3 DNA sequence: TGTGCCAGCAGCTTCCCCCCAGGACTCGCGGTTGAGACGCAGTATTTT. The chain uses TRBV7-8 and TRBJ2-3, with D maybe TRBD2 (5 bases). This CDR3 is built from 16 residues. Germline CDR1 SGHVS, CDR2 FQNEAQ. Trimming shortened V by 3 bases and J by 9 bases, and 22 bases separated the two germline ends.

The rearrangement joins TRBV6-5 to TRBJ1-6; D unresolved. Germline loops: CDR1 MNHEY, CDR2 SVGAGI. The CDR3 runs 16 residues. Trimming took off 2 bases at V and 11 bases at J, with 19 bases between the two ends. The CDR3 bases are TGTGCCAGCAGTTACGCTCTGGGCGGCGGGAGTCCACCCCTCCACTTT. Encoded protein: CASSYALGGGSPPLHF.

The chain recombines TRBV7-2 with TRBJ1-5; D ambiguous. The CDR3 is made up of 14 amino acids. Trimming stripped 1 base from V and 6 bases from J, with 10 bases between. Germline CDR1 is SGHTA and CDR2 is FQGNSA. The DNA for the CDR3 is TGTGCCAGCAGCTTAGAGGCATTTGGTCAGCCCCAGCATTTT. This translates into CASSLEAFGQPQHF.

This clonotype was counted between two and nine times. The CDR3 spells CAISELGGQGALFGQYF. CDR3 DNA sequence: TGTGCCATCAGTGAGTTAGGGGGACAGGGGGCTCTCTTTGGGCAGTACTTC. V is TRBV10-3 and J is TRBJ2-7; 12 bases agree with TRBD1. The V gene's germline CDR1 is ENHRY and CDR2 SYGVKD. This CDR3 is 17 amino acids long. Trimming cost V 1 base and J 9 bases; bases outside gene matches: 13.

This clonotype showed up just a few times. The CDR3 region has the DNA TGCAGCGTTGTTTTCGGACTAGCGGAAGGCGAGCAGTACTTC. It translates to CSVVFGLAEGEQYF. The chain employs TRBV29-1 and TRBJ2-7; 10 bases align to TRBD2. J was trimmed by 6 bases and V by 4 bases; bases with no gene match: 9. There are 14 residues in the CDR3. CDR1 and CDR2 (germline): SQVTM, ANQGSEA.

The rearrangement uses TRBV18 and TRBJ2-7; D unresolved. Germline V gene lookup returns CDR1 KGHSH and CDR2 LQKENI. V lost 0 bases and J 5 bases, leaving 17 bases between the germline ends. CDR3 size: 16 residues. CDR3 sequence (DNA): TGTGCCAGCTCACCACCCCTGACCGAAACTCGGGACGAGCAGTACTTC. Its translation: CASSPPLTETRDEQYF.

Regarding this clonotype: Sequence at one end of the junction differs from germline and may be a read error. The rearrangement links TRBV11-2 to TRBJ2-1, with D unresolved. Germline V gene data show CDR1 as SGHAT and CDR2 as FQNNGV. This CDR3 is built from 13 residues. The CDR3 sequence is CASSLDGTPLRLF. CDR3 DNA: TGTGCCAGCAGCTTAGATGGAACCCCCCTTCGGCTCTTC.

This clonotype occurred a few times. The chain carries TRBV5-1 and TRBJ2-1; 7 nucleotides agree with TRBD2. Germline V gene data show CDR1 as SGHRS and CDR2 as YFSETQ. The junction had 8 bases not matched to a gene; V was cut back by 0 bases and J by 5 bases. CDR3 size: 16 residues. Written as DNA, the CDR3 is TGCGCCAGCAGCTTGGTATACGGGGGGAGCGACAATGAGCAGTTCTTC. Amino acid sequence: CASSLVYGGSDNEQFF.

The chain recombines TRBV9 with TRBJ2-3; a possible D gene is TRBD1 (5 bases). From germline, CDR1 is SGDLS and CDR2 YYNGEE. Trimming removed 4 bases from V and 6 bases from J, with 15 bases in between. The CDR3 sequence is 14 residues long. The chain's CDR3 is CASSTGMVPDTQYF. CDR3 DNA: TGTGCCAGCAGCACAGGAATGGTCCCGGATACGCAGTATTTT.

The V gene is TRBV13, the J gene TRBJ2-4, with D perhaps TRBD2 (6 bases). The length of the CDR3 is 15 residues. CDR1 PRHDT and CDR2 FYEKMQ come from the germline V gene (reference sequence). V was shortened by 3 bases and J by 4 bases, with 13 bases between the two germline ends. The CDR3 region is CASSFWAEGKNIQYF. CDR3 DNA sequence: TGTGCCAGCAGCTTCTGGGCGGAGGGGAAAAACATTCAGTACTTC.

This clonotype was observed a handful of times. The gene calls are TRBV20-1 and TRBJ2-3; tentatively, D is TRBD2 (6 bases). The CDR3 is made up of 11 amino acids. V lost 2 bases and J lost 9, with 9 bases in between. Germline assignment: CDR1 DFQATT and CDR2 SNEGSKA (reference sequence). The CDR3 DNA reads TGCAGTGCTAGACGGGGGAGGACGCAGTATTTT. Protein: CSARRGRTQYF.

The CDR3 DNA is TGTGCTCGTGCGGGAGTTTGGGACCACGAGCAGTACTTC. Protein: CARAGVWDHEQYF. The gene calls are TRBV7-2 and TRBJ2-7; 7 bases fit TRBD2. The CDR3 length is 13 residues. The germline V gene encodes CDR1 SGHTA and CDR2 FQGNSA.

V and J are TRBV6-2 or TRBV6-3 and TRBJ2-7; no clear D gene. The ends were cut back, 0 bases at V and 9 bases at J, with 9 bases in the middle. Germline CDR1 and CDR2: MNHEY and SVGEGT. The CDR3 spans 12 residues. The CDR3 DNA is TGTGCCAGCAGTTACTCTGTTTTCGTGCAGTACTTC. This sequence encodes CASSYSVFVQYF.

This chain connects TRBV11-2 to TRBJ2-2; D perhaps matches TRBD2 (6 bases). This CDR3 spans 15 amino acids. Germline V CDR1 and CDR2: SGHAT, FQNNGV. The ends were cut back, 5 bases at V and 7 bases at J, with 17 bases in the middle. The DNA of the CDR3 is TGTGCCAGCAGCCCCCGGGGGAGTTTGGGCGGGGAGCTGTTTTTT. This encodes CASSPRGSLGGELFF. The whole variable domain, remainder taken from reference TRBV11-2 and TRBJ2-2, is EAGVAQSPRYKIIEKRQSVAFWCNPISGHATLYWYQQILGQGPKLLIQFQNNGVVDDSQLPKDRFSAERLKGVDSTLKIQPAKLEDSAVYLCASSPRGSLGGELFFGEGSRLTVL.

V is TRBV6-5 and J is TRBJ2-3, with TRBD2 matching over 8 bases. The CDR3 totals 15 residues. Germline CDR1 MNHEY, CDR2 SVGAGI. V lost 4 bases to trimming and J lost 2 bases; unmatched junction nucleotides: 5. CDR3 amino acids: CASSWRLATTDTQYF. CDR3 coding DNA: TGTGCCAGCAGTTGGAGACTAGCGACCACAGATACGCAGTATTTT.